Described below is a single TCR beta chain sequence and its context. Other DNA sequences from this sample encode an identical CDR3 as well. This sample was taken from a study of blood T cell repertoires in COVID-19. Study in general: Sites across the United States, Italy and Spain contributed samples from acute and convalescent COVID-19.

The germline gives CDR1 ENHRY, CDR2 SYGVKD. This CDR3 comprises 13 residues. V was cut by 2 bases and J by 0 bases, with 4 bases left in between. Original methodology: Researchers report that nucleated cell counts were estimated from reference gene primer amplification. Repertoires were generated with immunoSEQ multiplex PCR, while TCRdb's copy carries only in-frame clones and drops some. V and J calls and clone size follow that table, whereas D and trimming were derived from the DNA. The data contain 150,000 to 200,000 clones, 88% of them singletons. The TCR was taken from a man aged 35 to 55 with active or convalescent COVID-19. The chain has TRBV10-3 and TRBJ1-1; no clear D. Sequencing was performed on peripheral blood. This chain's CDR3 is CAISETVNTEAFF. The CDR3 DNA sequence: TGTGCCATCAGTGAGACTGTGAACACTGAAGCTTTCTTT.